Below, one T cell receptor beta chain is given with its context. Its antigen remains unknown. The same CDR3 also results from other DNA sequences found in this sample. The record originates from a study of cytomegalovirus exposure and HLA in healthy donors. Study-wide results and limits: Most TCRs appeared rarely, but some public TCRs recurred in many donors.

PCR involved 60 Vbeta and 13 Jbeta primers. The table came from immunoSEQ multiplex PCR; TCRdb's copy has only in-frame clones and leaves some out. Among roughly 180,000 clones listed, 75% to 90% were seen once. Germline V lookup: CDR1 MDHEN, CDR2 SYDVKM. The V end lost 3 bases, the J end lost 0 bases, and 14 bases lay between the germline ends. The CDR3 extends over 16 amino acids. Material: PBMCs. The TCR was taken from a boy aged 2 to 10 in good health and CMV-seronegative. The chain employs TRBV28 and TRBJ1-1; tentatively, D is TRBD1 (5 bases). The CDR3 reads CASSLWKGVVNTEAFF. CDR3 coding DNA: TGTGCCAGCAGTTTGTGGAAAGGGGTGGTGAACACTGAAGCTTTCTTT.